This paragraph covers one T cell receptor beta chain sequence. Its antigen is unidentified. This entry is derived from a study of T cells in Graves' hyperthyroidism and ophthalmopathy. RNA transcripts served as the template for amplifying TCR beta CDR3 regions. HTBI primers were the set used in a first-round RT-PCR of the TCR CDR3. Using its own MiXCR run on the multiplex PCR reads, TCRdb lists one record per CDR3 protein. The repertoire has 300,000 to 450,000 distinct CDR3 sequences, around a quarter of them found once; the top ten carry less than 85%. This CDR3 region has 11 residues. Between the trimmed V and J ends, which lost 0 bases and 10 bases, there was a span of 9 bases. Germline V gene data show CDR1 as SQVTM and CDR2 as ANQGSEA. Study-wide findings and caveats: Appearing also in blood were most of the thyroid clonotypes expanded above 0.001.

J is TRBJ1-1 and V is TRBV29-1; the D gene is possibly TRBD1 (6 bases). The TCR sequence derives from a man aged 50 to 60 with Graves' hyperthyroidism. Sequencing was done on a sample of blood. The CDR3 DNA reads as TGCAGCGTTGAAGAGGGGGCCGGAGCTTTCTTT. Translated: CSVEEGAGAFF. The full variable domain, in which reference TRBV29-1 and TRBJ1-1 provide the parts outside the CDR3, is SAVISQKPSRDICQRGTSLTIQCQVDSQVTMMFWYRQQPGQSLTLIATANQGSEATYESGFVIDKFPISRPNLTFSTLTVSNMSPEDSSIYLCSVEEGAGAFFGQGTRLTVV.